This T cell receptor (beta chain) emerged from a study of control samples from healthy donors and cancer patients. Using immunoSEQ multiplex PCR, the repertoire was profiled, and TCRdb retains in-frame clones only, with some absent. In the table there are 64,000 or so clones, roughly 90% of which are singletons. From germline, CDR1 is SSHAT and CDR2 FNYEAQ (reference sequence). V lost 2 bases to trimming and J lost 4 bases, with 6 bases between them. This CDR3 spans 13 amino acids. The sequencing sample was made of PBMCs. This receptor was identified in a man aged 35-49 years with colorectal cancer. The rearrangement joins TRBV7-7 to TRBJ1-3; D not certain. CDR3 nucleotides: TGTGCCAGCAGCTTATTCCTGGGAAACACCATATATTTT. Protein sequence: CASSLFLGNTIYF.